The source of this T cell receptor beta chain is a study of blood T cell repertoires in COVID-19. About the study: The United States, Italy and Spain provided the acute and convalescent COVID-19 samples.

This clone was recorded a few times. The germline gives CDR1 ENHRY, CDR2 SYGVKD. The junction had 7 bases not matched to a gene; V was cut back by 6 bases and J by 6 bases. The CDR3 runs 14 residues. Original methodology: Scientists estimated how many nucleated cells there were by amplifying reference gene primers. Method: immunoSEQ multiplex PCR; TCRdb's copy keeps in-frame clones and lacks some. V, J and clone size were drawn from that table, and D and trimming were deduced from the DNA. The sample lists around 250,000 clones; around nine tenths were seen once. The chain has TRBV10-3 and TRBJ1-2; 10 nucleotides line up with TRBD1. This TCR derives from a woman aged 40 to 50 who had recovered from COVID-19. Sequenced sample: peripheral blood. DNA for the CDR3: TGTGCCATCAGCCCGGGACAGGGGTTCGATGGCTACACCTTC. Residues: CAISPGQGFDGYTF.